These 15 T cell receptor beta chains originate from one sample sequenced in a study of blood T cell repertoires in COVID-19. The protocol was immunoSEQ multiplex PCR, while the TCRdb copy is restricted to in-frame clones and leaves out a portion. The sample shows about 220,000 clones, 83% of them seen only once. The source material was peripheral blood. The receptors shown here come from a woman aged 40-49 years with active or convalescent COVID-19.

This chain connects TRBV19 to TRBJ2-7; possible D gene TRBD1, 6 bases. Germline CDR1 and CDR2: LNHDA and SQIVND (reference sequence). Trimming removed 5 bases from V and 0 bases from J, with 11 bases in between. CDR3 size: 14 residues. The CDR3 nucleotides are TGTGCCAGTAGTCGACAGGCGGCCTCCTACGAGCAGTACTTC. Its translation: CASSRQAASYEQYF.

The sample holds a few counts of this clone. The rearrangement uses TRBV5-1 and TRBJ1-3, with 10 bases lining up with TRBD1. Germline V lookup: CDR1 SGHRS, CDR2 YFSETQ. This CDR3 is built from 15 residues. V lost 2 bases to trimming and J lost 2 bases; unmatched junction nucleotides: 1. The CDR3 DNA is TGCGCCAGCAGCTTAGGACAGGGGGCTGGAAACACCATATATTTT. Amino acid sequence: CASSLGQGAGNTIYF.

V usage is TRBV25-1 and J usage is TRBJ1-3; D not certain. CDR3 size: 14 residues. The germline V gene has CDR1 MGHDK and CDR2 SYGVNS. Trimming took off 3 bases at V and 4 bases at J, with 10 bases between the two ends. CDR3 amino acids: CASSDGRGGNTIYF. CDR3 sequence (DNA): TGTGCCAGCAGTGACGGGCGAGGGGGAAACACCATATATTTT.

The CDR3 loop is CASSPLEGGWTEAFF. The CDR3 bases are TGTGCCAGCTCACCTCTGGAGGGGGGGTGGACTGAAGCTTTCTTT. V and J are TRBV18 and TRBJ1-1; possibly TRBD1 for D (6 bases). V was cut by 3 bases and J by 5 bases, with 16 bases left in between. The CDR3 contains 15 residues. Germline-derived CDR1 and CDR2 are KGHSH and LQKENI.

The count of this clone is one. V and J are TRBV6-5 and TRBJ2-7; D call uncertain. V shed 0 bases and J shed 2 bases, with 11 bases lying between them. This CDR3 region has 15 residues. Germline CDR1 and CDR2: MNHEY and SVGAGI. This CDR3 reads CASSYSSRLPYEQYF. DNA for the CDR3: TGTGCCAGCAGTTACTCGAGCAGGTTACCCTACGAGCAGTACTTC.

This chain connects TRBV7-9 to TRBJ1-3, with D possibly being TRBD1 (5 bases). The CDR3 covers 16 residues. The V gene lost 4 bases and the J gene lost 3 bases, with 16 bases spanning the gap. Germline lookup yields CDR1 SEHNR and CDR2 FQNEAQ (reference sequence). The CDR3 DNA reads as TGTGCCAGCAGCTACCCGGCCGGGGGTGGTGGAAACACCATATATTTT. Protein sequence: CASSYPAGGGGNTIYF.

The chain uses TRBV28 and TRBJ2-2, with a possible D match to TRBD1 (7 bases). CDR1 MDHEN and CDR2 SYDVKM come from the germline V gene. CDR3 length: 14 residues. Trimming took off 6 bases at V and 7 bases at J, with 15 bases between the two ends. The DNA for the CDR3 is TGTGCCAGCAGCCCCACAGGGGAGGTCGGGGAGCTGTTTTTT. Its translation: CASSPTGEVGELFF.

For the CDR3, the DNA is TGTGCCAGACCCGAACCCAGCTACGAGCAGTACTTC. This gives the protein CARPEPSYEQYF. The V and J genes are TRBV21-1 and TRBJ2-7; the table calls TRBD1, which could not be checked here. TRBV21-1 is given as a pseudogene. This CDR3 region has 12 residues.

This chain connects TRBV6-6 to TRBJ2-7; the match to TRBD2 covers 13 bases. Germline CDR1 MNHNY, CDR2 SVGAGI (reference sequence). The CDR3 loop spans 16 amino acids. The V gene end was trimmed by 5 bases and the J gene end by 2 bases; junction bases not matched to a gene: 6. The CDR3 bases are TGTGCCAGCAGTCCAAGACTAGCGGGGGGACCCTACGAGCAGTACTTC. Translation gives CASSPRLAGGPYEQYF.

V gene TRBV4-1 combines with J gene TRBJ1-1; D is possibly TRBD1 (5 bases). Trimming took 0 bases from V and 4 from J, leaving 12 bases between them. This CDR3 spans 15 amino acids. CDR1 MGHRA and CDR2 YSYEKL come from the germline V gene. CDR3 sequence: CASSQDPGVATEAFF. The DNA for the CDR3 is TGCGCCAGCAGCCAAGATCCGGGGGTGGCCACTGAAGCTTTCTTT.

The CDR3 DNA sequence: TGCAGTTCCCAGGGCGAGTACGAGCAGTACTTC. Translation gives CSSQGEYEQYF. The chain links TRBV20-1 to TRBJ2-7, with a possible D match to TRBD1 (5 bases). Germline values: CDR1 DFQATT, CDR2 SNEGSKA (reference sequence). The ends were cut back, 8 bases at V and 4 bases at J, with 12 bases in the middle. This CDR3 has 11 amino acids.

The chain has TRBV24-1 and TRBJ2-1; 8 bases match TRBD1. The CDR3 contains 15 residues. The germline V gene has CDR1 KGHDR and CDR2 SFDVKD. The V gene end was trimmed by 4 bases and the J gene end by 4 bases; junction bases not matched to a gene: 5. The CDR3 coding sequence is TGTGCCACCAGTGAAGCAGGGGGCGATTACAATGAGCAGTTCTTC. The encoded protein is CATSEAGGDYNEQFF.

The rearrangement uses TRBV24-1 and TRBJ2-1; 10 nucleotides line up with TRBD2. Germline lookup yields CDR1 KGHDR and CDR2 SFDVKD. The ends lost 8 bases at V and 9 bases at J; junction bases unmatched: 6. The CDR3 extends over 13 amino acids. DNA of the CDR3: TGTGCCACCACCCCCCGGACTAGCGGTGAGCAGTTCTTC. This encodes CATTPRTSGEQFF.

The chain couples TRBV24-1 to TRBJ1-1; D not resolved. Trimming took 7 bases from V and 2 from J, leaving 13 bases between them. The CDR3 totals 14 residues. The V gene's germline CDR1 is KGHDR and CDR2 SFDVKD. The CDR3 DNA reads TGTGCCACCAGCCAGCCGGGTACAAACACTGAAGCTTTCTTT. Encoded protein: CATSQPGTNTEAFF.

This clone was observed once. The chain uses TRBV30 and TRBJ2-1; 7 bases are shared with TRBD2. Trimming removed 5 bases from V and 2 bases from J; junction bases left unmatched: 9. Looked up from germline, CDR1 is GTSNPN and CDR2 is SVGIG (reference sequence). This CDR3 comprises 15 residues. In DNA form, the CDR3 reads TGTGCCTGGCGAGGGACTACCAGCGCCTACAATGAGCAGTTCTTC. Its protein product is CAWRGTTSAYNEQFF.